Shown below are 11 T cell receptor beta chains from a single sample sequenced in a study. MiXCR, applied by TCRdb to the RT-PCR reads, yields one record per CDR3 protein. The table shows hundreds of thousands of distinct CDR3 sequences, with 13% to 15% occurring only once. What was sequenced was memory CD4+ T cells from blood. Source of these receptors: a female donor in good health, serving as a healthy control.

There are many counts of this clonotype. The V call is TRBV5-1, the J call TRBJ2-3; 8 positions match TRBD2. V lost 2 bases and J lost 5; bases outside the gene matches: 4. CDR1 is SGHRS, CDR2 YFSETQ, per germline. This CDR3 is 14 amino acids long. The CDR3 DNA reads as TGCGCCAGCAGCTTTGGGACTAGGGGAGATACGCAGTATTTT. It codes for CASSFGTRGDTQYF. Based on the CDR3 plus reference TRBV5-1 and TRBJ2-3, the full variable domain is KAGVTQTPRYLIKTRGQQVTLSCSPISGHRSVSWYQQTPGQGLQFLFEYFSETQRNKGNFPGRFSGRQFSNSRSEMNVSTLELGDSALYLCASSFGTRGDTQYFGPGTRLTVL.

CDR3 sequence (DNA): TGCGCCAGCACGGGCGCAGGAACCTACGAGCAGTACTTC. It encodes CASTGAGTYEQYF. The genes are TRBV5-1 and TRBJ2-7, with D hard to call. Germline V gives CDR1 SGHRS, CDR2 YFSETQ. Trimming took 6 bases from V and 2 from J, leaving 12 bases between them. This CDR3 has 13 amino acids.

The chain is built from TRBV2 and TRBJ1-3, with 7 nucleotides matching TRBD1. The ends lost 5 bases at V and 8 bases at J; junction bases unmatched: 6. The germline gives CDR1 SNHLY, CDR2 FYNNEI. This CDR3 has 13 amino acids. CDR3 sequence (DNA): TGTGCCAGCAGTAGGGACAGTCAATACACCATATATTTT. It codes for CASSRDSQYTIYF.

This clonotype was recorded many times. CDR3 protein: CSARPTGTAKNIQYF. DNA for the CDR3: TGCAGTGCTAGGCCTACCGGGACAGCCAAAAACATTCAGTACTTC. The chain joins TRBV20-1 to TRBJ2-4; D may be TRBD1 or TRBD2 (5 bases each). Germline CDR1 DFQATT, CDR2 SNEGSKA (reference sequence). The length of the CDR3 is 15 residues. Trimming took off 3 bases at V and 0 bases at J, with 12 bases between the two ends.

This sequence joins TRBV4-2 and TRBJ2-5; maybe TRBD2 (6 bases). Germline values: CDR1 LGHNA, CDR2 YNFKEQ. The CDR3 length is 16 residues. Trimming left V 4 bases short and J 7 bases short, with 22 bases between. CDR3 nucleotide sequence: TGTGCCAGCAGCCCAATTTCTGGTTCTAGCGTCGGGACCCAGTACTTC. Translated: CASSPISGSSVGTQYF.

V gene TRBV5-1 combines with J gene TRBJ1-3; D is uncertain. The V and J ends lost 0 bases and 0 bases respectively, with 4 bases between them. Germline CDR1 and CDR2: SGHRS and YFSETQ. The CDR3 loop spans 14 amino acids. As DNA, the CDR3 is TGCGCCAGCAGCTTGGGACCCTCTGGAAACACCATATATTTT. As protein: CASSLGPSGNTIYF.

This clonotype showed up many times. The CDR3 sequence: CATSRGMGTDEAFF. CDR3 DNA sequence: TGTGCCACCAGCAGAGGGATGGGGACCGATGAAGCTTTCTTT. The chain joins TRBV15 to TRBJ1-1; possibly TRBD1 for D (5 bases). From germline, CDR1 is LNHNV and CDR2 YYDKDF (reference sequence). The CDR3 runs 14 residues. V was pared by 1 base and J by 7 bases, with 13 bases between.

The chain combines TRBV28 with TRBJ2-7, with TRBD2 identical over 8 bases. The junction had 8 bases not matched to a gene; V was cut back by 5 bases and J by 5 bases. This CDR3 has 14 amino acids. Germline V CDR1 and CDR2: MDHEN, SYDVKM. The CDR3 nucleotides read TGTGCCAGCAGTGAAAGCGGGAGTTTGGACGAGCAGTACTTC. Its protein is CASSESGSLDEQYF.

The rearrangement links TRBV3-1 to TRBJ1-1; no reliable D call. Trimming removed 1 base at V and 4 bases at J, with 10 bases between. Germline V gives CDR1 LGHDT, CDR2 YNNKEL (reference sequence). The length of the CDR3 is 14 residues. The DNA for the CDR3 is TGTGCCAGCAGCCAAGGTCTACCCTCCACTGAAGCTTTCTTT. Amino acids: CASSQGLPSTEAFF.

The rearrangement links TRBV25-1 to TRBJ2-3; D remains unclear. Trimming removed 3 bases from V and 2 bases from J, with 3 bases in between. The germline gives CDR1 MGHDK, CDR2 SYGVNS. The CDR3 runs 12 residues. CDR3 amino acids: CASSENTDTQYF. The CDR3 coding sequence is TGTGCCAGCAGTGAGAACACAGATACGCAGTATTTT.

This clonotype was detected only a few times. The chain links TRBV7-2 to TRBJ1-2, with D perhaps TRBD1 (6 bases). The CDR3 spans 15 residues. With 5 bases removed from V and 4 bases from J, the gap between germline ends came to 17 bases. Looked up from germline, CDR1 is SGHTA and CDR2 is FQGNSA. This CDR3 is CASSARPGDLYGYTF. DNA of the CDR3: TGTGCCAGCAGCGCACGTCCAGGGGACCTCTATGGCTACACCTTC.